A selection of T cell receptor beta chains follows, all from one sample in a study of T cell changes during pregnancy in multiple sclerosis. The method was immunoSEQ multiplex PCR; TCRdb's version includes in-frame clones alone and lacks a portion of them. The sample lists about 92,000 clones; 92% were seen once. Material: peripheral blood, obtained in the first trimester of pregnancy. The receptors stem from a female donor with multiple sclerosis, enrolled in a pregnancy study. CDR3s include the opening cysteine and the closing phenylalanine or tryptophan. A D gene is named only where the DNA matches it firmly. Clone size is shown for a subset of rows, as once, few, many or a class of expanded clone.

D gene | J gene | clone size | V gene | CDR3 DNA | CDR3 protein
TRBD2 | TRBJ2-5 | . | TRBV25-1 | TGTGCCAGCACACTGACTAGCGGGGGAGAGACCCAGTACTTC | CASTLTSGGETQYF
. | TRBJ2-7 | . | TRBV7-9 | TGTGCCAGCAGCCCGCGGGACAGTTCCTACGAGCAGTACTTC | CASSPRDSSYEQYF
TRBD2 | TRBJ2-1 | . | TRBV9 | TGTGCCAGCAGCGGGACGGGGGGTTCCTACAATGAGCAGTTCTTC | CASSGTGGSYNEQFF
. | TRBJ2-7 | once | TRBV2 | TGTGCCAGCAGTGCATTGGTCTCGGGGGACCCGTACTTC | CASSALVSGDPYF
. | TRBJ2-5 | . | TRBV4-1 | TGCGCCAGCAGTTCGCCGGGAATTCGGGAGACCCAGTACTTC | CASSSPGIRETQYF
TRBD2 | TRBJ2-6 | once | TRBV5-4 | TGTGCCGGCGGGGGGCCGAGCTCTGGGGCCAACGTCCTGACTTTC | CAGGGPSSGANVLTF
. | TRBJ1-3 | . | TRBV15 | TGTGCCACCAGCAGAGTGGGAGTCCCAAAACCCTCCTCTGGAAACACCATATATTTT | CATSRVGVPKPSSGNTIYF
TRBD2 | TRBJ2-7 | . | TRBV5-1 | TGCGCCAGCAGCTCGGGGACTAGCAGTGCCTACGAGCAGTACTTC | CASSSGTSSAYEQYF
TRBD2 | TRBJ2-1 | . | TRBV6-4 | TGTGCCAGCAGTGCGATTAGCGGGAGCTCCTACAATGAGCAGTTCTTC | CASSAISGSSYNEQFF
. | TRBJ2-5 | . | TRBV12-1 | TGTGCCAGCAGCTTTCAACAGGGAGAGACCCAGTACTTC | CASSFQQGETQYF
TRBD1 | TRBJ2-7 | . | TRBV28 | TGTGCCAGCAGTGGGTGGGTAGGGACAGGCGGCTACGAGCAGTACTTC | CASSGWVGTGGYEQYF
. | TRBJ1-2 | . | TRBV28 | TGTGCCAGCAGTCCCTCAGGGGATGGCTACACCTTC | CASSPSGDGYTF
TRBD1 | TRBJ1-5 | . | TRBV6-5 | TGTGCCAGCAGGCCGATAACAGGGGGCAACCAGCCCCAGCATTTT | CASRPITGGNQPQHF
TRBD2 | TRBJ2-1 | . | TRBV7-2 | TGTGCCAGCAGCTTAGGTGGGGCGGGAGAGGTCAGGAATGAGCAGTTCTTC | CASSLGGAGEVRNEQFF
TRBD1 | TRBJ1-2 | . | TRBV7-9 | TGTGCCAGCAGCTTTATCGGACAGGGGAATGGCTACACCTTC | CASSFIGQGNGYTF
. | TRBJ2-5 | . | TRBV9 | TGTGCCAGCAGCATCGGACAGAACAAAGAGACCCAGTACTTC | CASSIGQNKETQYF
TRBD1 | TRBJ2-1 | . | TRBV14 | TGTGCCAGCAGCCAAGATGGGAGACAGGGTGAGCAGTTCTTC | CASSQDGRQGEQFF
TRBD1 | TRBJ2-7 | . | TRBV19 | TGTGCCAGTAGTATCGGGACAGGGAACTCCTACGAGCAGTACTTC | CASSIGTGNSYEQYF
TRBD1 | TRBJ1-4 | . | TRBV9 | TGTGCCAGCAGCGTAGGAGGCCCAGGGGGCTCTAATGAAAAACTGTTTTTT | CASSVGGPGGSNEKLFF
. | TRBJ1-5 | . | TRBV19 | TGTGCCAGTAGTGACGCGGGCAATCAGCCCCAGCATTTT | CASSDAGNQPQHF
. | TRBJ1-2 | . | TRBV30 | TGTGCCTGGAGTGTAGGGGGGGACTATGGCTACACCTTC | CAWSVGGDYGYTF
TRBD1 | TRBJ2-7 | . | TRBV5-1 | TGCGCCAGCAGCCCTGGGACAGGGGAAAGCTACGAGCAGTACTTC | CASSPGTGESYEQYF
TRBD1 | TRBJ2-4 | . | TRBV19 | TGTGCCAGTAGTAAGGGACAGGGGGCGCGGAACATTCAGTACTTC | CASSKGQGARNIQYF